This TCR beta chain was sequenced for a study of naive and memory T cell subsets. The beta constant-region primer was an equimolar mix of two oligonucleotides covering TRBC1 and TRBC2. Four rounds of PCR amplified the ligated cDNA using nested alpha and beta constant-region primers plus SP2. In TCRdb, the UMI-ligation and nested PCR reads were re-called with MiXCR into one record per CDR3 protein. The sample lists approximately 140,000 distinct CDR3 sequences; approximately 24% were seen once. Study conclusions and caveats: In CD4 and CD8 cells, diversity dropped from naive through EMRA. A few larger clonotypes appeared in naive repertoires, especially CD8, possibly memory cells re-expressing CD45RA. Expression changes during T cell differentiation may affect RNA-based TCR counts.

The CDR3 is 15 residues long. V lost 4 bases and J lost 6; bases outside the gene matches: 7. Germline V gene data show CDR1 as SGDLS and CDR2 as YYNGEE. CD4+ T cell IFNgamma after overnight CMV lysate exposure gave donor CMV status. After CD4 positive bead selection, the CD4-negative fraction gave CD8 T cells. This clonotype has only a few counts. No antigen is known for it. The sequence was obtained from a human donor in good health. Sample: naive CD4+ T cells from blood. This sequence joins TRBV9 and TRBJ1-5; 10 bases line up with TRBD1. The DNA for the CDR3 is TGTGCCAGCAGCTTAGACGGGACAGGGGTTCAGCCCCAGCATTTT. It yields the protein CASSLDGTGVQPQHF.